Sequencing of this T cell receptor (beta chain) was carried out in a study of T-cell reconstitution after alpha-beta-depleted transplantation in children. Using unique molecular identifiers, the investigators prepared the TCRbeta library. TCRdb re-derived calls from the PCR reads in MiXCR, one entry per CDR3 protein. The sample consists of about 540,000 distinct CDR3 sequences, about 17% of them appearing once. CDR1 is SQVTM, CDR2 ANQGSEA, per germline. The CDR3 length is 14 residues. With 3 bases clipped from V and 2 bases from J, the junction kept 5 bases outside the gene matches. This clonotype was seen a handful of times.

J is TRBJ2-7 and V is TRBV29-1, with 9 bases that match TRBD1. The clonotype was recovered from a human donor who donated a stem cell graft to a child with acute lymphoblastic leukemia. Specimen: PBMCs from the stem cell graft donor, collected from the stem cell graft. CDR3 sequence reads: CSVEGTGRPYEQYF. The DNA of the CDR3 is TGCAGCGTTGAGGGGACAGGGCGCCCCTACGAGCAGTACTTC.